Presented here are 31 T cell receptor beta chains from one specimen sequenced in a study of T cell responses to AZD1222 COVID-19 vaccine listed by TCRdb under 2021. Library construction relied on the immunoSEQ multiplex PCR assay. Not all clones reach the TCRdb copy of this immuneACCESS table, which keeps in-frame sequences only. Checked studies attribute under half of the gap to unresolved V genes and leave the rest unexplained. Across this sample there are about 130,000 clones, with over 75% seen only once. Together, the top ten hold more than 2.5% of the sample. Explained via the paper, the time point label denotes: baseline before first vaccination. Sequenced here: peripheral blood, sampled on day 0 of AZD1222 vaccination. These receptors all come from an adult in good health.

The chain combines TRBV21-1 with TRBJ2-1; the table's D call of TRBD2 was not tested on the DNA. TRBV21-1 is a listed pseudogene. The CDR3 runs 14 residues. This CDR3 is CASSKSYSYNEQFF. The DNA of the CDR3 is TGTGCCAGCAGCAAATCGTACTCCTACAATGAGCAGTTCTTC.

The rearrangement joins TRBV7-9 to TRBJ1-2, with 7 nucleotides matching TRBD1. Germline-derived CDR1 and CDR2 are SEHNR and FQNEAQ (reference sequence). The J segment lost 0 bases and the V segment lost 5 bases, leaving 9 bases of the junction unmatched. The CDR3 covers 16 residues. This CDR3 reads CASSTPATGTNYGYTF. In DNA form, the CDR3 reads TGTGCCAGCAGCACCCCGGCGACAGGGACTAACTATGGCTACACCTTC.

This clone occurred once. The genes are TRBV30 and TRBJ1-1; D uncertain. The CDR3 is made up of 11 amino acids. V gave up 4 bases and J gave up 3 bases, with 6 bases separating them. The germline V gene encodes CDR1 GTSNPN and CDR2 SVGIG (reference sequence). CDR3 sequence reads: CAWIGDTEAFF. In nucleotides, the CDR3 is TGTGCCTGGATCGGGGACACTGAAGCTTTCTTT.

This chain joins TRBV29-1 and TRBJ1-1; D may be TRBD1 (6 bases). The CDR3 has 14 residues. Trimming removed 3 bases from V and 4 bases from J, with 15 bases in between. Germline-derived CDR1 and CDR2 are SQVTM and ANQGSEA. CDR3 nucleotide sequence: TGCAGCGTTGACGCAGGGGCATGGTTCACTGAAGCTTTCTTT. It encodes CSVDAGAWFTEAFF.

The V and J genes are TRBV27 and TRBJ1-1; 9 positions agree with TRBD1. This CDR3 has 15 residues. J gave up 7 bases and V 6 bases, and 12 bases lay outside the gene matches. CDR1 and CDR2 from the germline V gene are MNHEY and SMNVEV (reference sequence). CDR3 nucleotides: TGTGCCAGCAGCCTCGCCGGGACAGGGCCCTTTGAAGCTTTCTTT. This sequence encodes CASSLAGTGPFEAFF.

J is TRBJ1-4 and V is TRBV30; no clear D. The germline V gene has CDR1 GTSNPN and CDR2 SVGIG (reference sequence). The CDR3 length is 12 residues. V lost 4 bases and J lost 3, with 6 bases in between. The CDR3 DNA sequence: TGTGCCTGGATAGGATCTAATGAAAAACTGTTTTTT. It yields the protein CAWIGSNEKLFF.

The chain couples TRBV5-4 to TRBJ2-7, with 7 bases aligning to TRBD1. V dropped 4 bases and J dropped 2; count of bases not matched to a gene: 6. This CDR3 is built from 14 residues. The germline V gene encodes CDR1 SGHNT and CDR2 YYREEE (reference sequence). For the CDR3, the DNA is TGTGCCAGCAGCCGGGGACAGCTTCCCTACGAGCAGTACTTC. Its protein is CASSRGQLPYEQYF.

This chain uses TRBV7-6 with TRBJ1-6; D uncertain. Trimming pared 2 bases from V and 6 bases from J, leaving 8 bases between. The CDR3 is 14 residues long. In germline, CDR1 is SGHVS, CDR2 FNYEAQ. CDR3 region: CASSLLGINSPLHF. The CDR3 DNA reads as TGTGCCAGCAGCTTATTAGGCATTAATTCACCCCTCCACTTT.

The chain couples TRBV6-5 to TRBJ1-1; D is unresolved. V shed 5 bases and J shed 4 bases, with 11 bases lying between them. The germline V gene encodes CDR1 MNHEY and CDR2 SVGAGI. The CDR3 is made up of 13 amino acids. CDR3 nucleotide sequence: TGTGCCAGCAGTAACGGCCCTCCCACTGAAGCTTTCTTT. Protein product: CASSNGPPTEAFF.

The gene calls are TRBV29-1 and TRBJ1-1, with 7 bases lining up with TRBD1. The V gene end was trimmed by 4 bases and the J gene end by 1 base; junction bases not matched to a gene: 3. CDR1 is SQVTM and CDR2 is ANQGSEA in the germline V gene. This CDR3 has 13 amino acids. For the CDR3, the DNA is TGCAGCGTTGGGGGACAGCCGAACACTGAAGCTTTCTTT. Residues: CSVGGQPNTEAFF.

The chain uses TRBV10-3 and TRBJ2-2, with D possibly matching TRBD1 (6 bases). The CDR3 consists of 16 residues. With 7 bases removed from V and 0 bases from J, the gap between germline ends came to 15 bases. Germline CDR1 ENHRY, CDR2 SYGVKD. CDR3 DNA: TGTGCCATCACCAACAGGGACACCTCGAACACCGGGGAGCTGTTTTTT. Protein sequence: CAITNRDTSNTGELFF.

The chain is built from TRBV7-8 and TRBJ1-1; D gene ambiguous. Germline V gene lookup returns CDR1 SGHVS and CDR2 FQNEAQ. The CDR3 has 13 amino acids. Trimming took off 5 bases at V and 0 bases at J, with 7 bases between the two ends. The CDR3 sequence is CASSIQLNTEAFF. In nucleotides, the CDR3 is TGTGCCAGCAGCATACAGTTGAACACTGAAGCTTTCTTT. Combining the CDR3 with reference TRBV7-8 and TRBJ1-1 gives the whole variable domain GAGVSQSPRYKVAKRGQDVALRCDPISGHVSLFWYQQALGQGPEFLTYFQNEAQLDKSGLPSDRFFAERPEGSVSTLKIQRTQQEDSAVYLCASSIQLNTEAFFGQGTRLTVV.

The gene calls are TRBV12-3 or TRBV12-4 and TRBJ2-3; 7 bases are a match to TRBD2. This CDR3 has 12 amino acids. The trim removed 11 bases at V and 2 bases at J, leaving 4 bases unmatched. The CDR3 reads CACGGDTDTQYF. The DNA of the CDR3 is TGTGCCTGCGGGGGAGACACAGATACGCAGTATTTT.

This clone was seen only once. This rearrangement joins TRBV7-2 to TRBJ2-7, with 7 positions matching TRBD1. The CDR3 length is 15 residues. Germline V gene lookup returns CDR1 SGHTA and CDR2 FQGNSA. The junction had 10 bases not matched to a gene; V was cut back by 4 bases and J by 4 bases. The CDR3 is CASSSGGRGQYEQYF. Written as DNA, the CDR3 is TGTGCCAGCAGCTCAGGGGGACGCGGACAGTACGAGCAGTACTTC.

This chain connects TRBV6-1 to TRBJ2-7; a weak D match, TRBD2 (5 bases). The CDR3 is made up of 15 amino acids. Trimming took off 3 bases at V and 3 bases at J, with 15 bases between the two ends. Per the germline V gene, CDR1 is MNHNS and CDR2 is SASEGT. The CDR3 DNA sequence: TGTGCCAGCAGTGATCGCGACGGGGTGGGCTACGAGCAGTACTTC. This gives the protein CASSDRDGVGYEQYF.

The genes are TRBV7-8 and TRBJ1-1; D is unclear. The CDR3 is 11 amino acids. V gave up 5 bases and J gave up 7 bases, with 8 bases separating them. CDR1 and CDR2 (germline): SGHVS, FQNEAQ. The CDR3 DNA sequence: TGTGCCAGCAGCCTGAGGTATGAAGCTTTCTTT. This codes for CASSLRYEAFF.

The DNA for the CDR3 is TGTGCCAGCAGTGAGGTTCCAAGCCAGGGGGGCTACACCTTC. Amino acids: CASSEVPSQGGYTF. J is TRBJ1-2 and V is TRBV2, with D perhaps matching TRBD1 (6 bases). CDR3 length equals 14 residues. Germline loops: CDR1 SNHLY, CDR2 FYNNEI. The V end was cut by 3 bases, the J end by 8 bases, with 16 bases between.

The chain combines TRBV27 with TRBJ1-1, with 8 bases lining up with TRBD1. V lost 5 bases to trimming and J lost 5 bases; unmatched junction nucleotides: 4. The CDR3 has 13 residues. The germline gives CDR1 MNHEY, CDR2 SMNVEV (reference sequence). CDR3 coding DNA: TGTGCCAGCAGTGCCTACAGGGGGACTGAAGCTTTCTTT. Its protein product is CASSAYRGTEAFF.

V gene TRBV29-1 combines with J gene TRBJ1-1; TRBD1 aligns across 9 bases. Germline V lookup: CDR1 SQVTM, CDR2 ANQGSEA. V shed 4 bases, J shed 6 bases, and the junction held 3 bases outside the gene matches. The CDR3 totals 12 residues. The CDR3 sequence: CSVVTGGAEAFF. CDR3 DNA: TGCAGCGTTGTAACAGGGGGCGCTGAAGCTTTCTTT.

This rearrangement joins TRBV4-3 to TRBJ2-7; 10 bases match TRBD2. The germline V gene has CDR1 LGHNA and CDR2 YSLEER. Trimming took 1 base from V and 3 from J; bases not matched to a gene: 3. The CDR3 covers 15 residues. Here the CDR3 DNA reads TGCGCCAGCAGCCAAGCTAGCGGGGGCTTCTACGAGCAGTACTTC. Translating gives CASSQASGGFYEQYF.

The genes are TRBV7-8 and TRBJ2-3, with 8 bases aligning to TRBD2. The germline V gene has CDR1 SGHVS and CDR2 FQNEAQ. J lost 9 bases, V lost 1 base, and 9 bases had no gene match. The CDR3 has 15 amino acids. DNA of the CDR3: TGTGCCAGCAGCTTAGGGCGGTCGACTAGCGCCACGCAGTATTTT. Translating it yields CASSLGRSTSATQYF.

This clone was counted a single time. Here the CDR3 reads CASSPPMAASYEQYF. The CDR3 nucleotides read TGTGCCAGCTCACCTCCGATGGCAGCCTCCTACGAGCAGTACTTC. This chain links TRBV18 with TRBJ2-7; no definite D call. The CDR3 consists of 15 residues. Trimming took 3 bases from V and 0 from J, leaving 12 bases between them. The V gene's germline CDR1 is KGHSH and CDR2 LQKENI.

This sequence joins TRBV20-1 and TRBJ1-6; perhaps TRBD1 as D (5 bases). The germline V and J ends were trimmed by 3 bases and 6 bases, with 9 bases remaining between them. The CDR3 length is 13 residues. CDR1 DFQATT and CDR2 SNEGSKA come from the germline V gene (reference sequence). CDR3 region: CSASGGGNSPLHF. Written as DNA, the CDR3 is TGCAGTGCTAGTGGGGGAGGTAATTCACCCCTCCACTTT.

This clone was detected once. The chain employs TRBV7-8 and TRBJ2-2; D ambiguous. CDR1 and CDR2 (germline): SGHVS, FQNEAQ. The V end was cut by 3 bases, the J end by 4 bases, with 12 bases between. The CDR3 extends over 15 amino acids. DNA for the CDR3: TGTGCCAGCAGCTTGGGCTATCGGAGCACCGGGGAGCTGTTTTTT. Amino acid sequence: CASSLGYRSTGELFF.

The chain has TRBV19 and TRBJ2-1; D gene unclear. Germline CDR1 and CDR2: LNHDA and SQIVND (reference sequence). The CDR3 sequence is 16 residues long. V lost 1 base, J lost 0 bases, and 10 bases lay in between. The CDR3 DNA reads as TGTGCCAGTAGTATAGGCCACCTGAGCTCCTACAATGAGCAGTTCTTC. Amino acid sequence: CASSIGHLSSYNEQFF.

This clone was seen only a few times. The chain has TRBV19 and TRBJ2-1, with TRBD2 identical over 12 bases. Germline CDR1 and CDR2: LNHDA and SQIVND (reference sequence). V dropped 5 bases and J dropped 4; count of bases not matched to a gene: 3. This CDR3 spans 15 amino acids. CDR3 nucleotide sequence: TGTGCCAGTAGTGAACTAGCGGGAGGATACAATGAGCAGTTCTTC. Translation gives CASSELAGGYNEQFF.

The chain couples TRBV2 to TRBJ1-2; perhaps TRBD1 as D (6 bases). CDR3 size: 13 residues. CDR1 SNHLY and CDR2 FYNNEI come from the germline V gene. V was trimmed by 5 bases and J by 8 bases, leaving 15 bases between them. CDR3 in amino acids: CASSPTGAQGYTF. In DNA form, the CDR3 reads TGTGCCAGCAGTCCGACGGGGGCTCAGGGCTACACCTTC.

The chain couples TRBV28 to TRBJ2-6, with D maybe TRBD2 (6 bases). CDR1 and CDR2 (germline): MDHEN, SYDVKM. Trimming stripped 3 bases from V and 0 bases from J, with 15 bases between. The length of the CDR3 is 18 residues. This CDR3 is CASSLSGLGGSGANVLTF. In DNA, the CDR3 is TGTGCCAGCAGTTTGAGTGGGTTGGGAGGCTCTGGGGCCAACGTCCTGACTTTC.

V is TRBV6-4 and J is TRBJ2-1; 7 nucleotides align to TRBD1. The CDR3 spans 15 residues. Germline CDR1 reads MRHNA; CDR2 reads SNTAGT. Unmatched junction bases numbered 8, after V lost 5 bases and J lost 4 bases. The CDR3 sequence: CASSPGQDPYNEQFF. CDR3 coding DNA: TGTGCCAGCAGTCCCGGACAGGACCCGTACAATGAGCAGTTCTTC.

The table lists this clone with a few counts. The chain couples TRBV7-3 to TRBJ2-2; D not certain. V dropped 5 bases and J dropped 4 bases, with 17 bases sitting between them. Germline-derived CDR1 and CDR2 are SGHTA and FQGTGA. The CDR3 loop spans 16 amino acids. The CDR3 DNA follows: TGTGCCAGCAGCCTCACCCCCTTAGCAGGCACCGGGGAGCTGTTTTTT. It is translated as CASSLTPLAGTGELFF.

The chain recombines TRBV19 with TRBJ2-7; 9 nucleotides align to TRBD2. This CDR3 is built from 15 residues. The germline V gene encodes CDR1 LNHDA and CDR2 SQIVND (reference sequence). J lost 2 bases, V lost 3 bases, and 5 bases had no gene match. As DNA, the CDR3 is TGTGCCAGTAGTATCGTCGCTAGCGGGGCCTACGAGCAGTACTTC. It encodes CASSIVASGAYEQYF.